This T cell receptor beta chain was retrieved from a study of CD8+CD57+ T cells in acquired aplastic anemia. Whole-study context: Sorted cells (CD4+ and CD8+) yielded DNA amounts that averaged about 3.1 ug.

Points on this clonotype: Its target is not known.

Sequencing involved patients with CD8+CD57+ cell expansion previously shown by flow cytometry. There were no patients without severe acquired aplastic anemia. Blood was sampled before the patients had received any therapy. Study-wide results and limits: A significant difference in CD8+ Simpson's diversity between patients and controls was not found.

The template for TCR beta VDJ and CDR3 sequence profiling was genomic DNA. One entry per CDR3 protein, called by TCRdb with MiXCR from the reads. This table has under 500,000 distinct CDR3 sequences, 25% to 40% appearing once. The sequencing input was sorted CD4+, CD8+, or CD8+CD57+ T cells (not recorded which) from PBMCs. The sequence was collected from a human donor with aplastic anemia.

CDR3 sequence: CASSLFGDTDTQYF. The CDR3 nucleotides read TGTGCCAGCAGCTTGTTCGGGGACACAGATACGCAGTATTTT. The chain employs TRBV7-6 and TRBJ2-3; tentatively, D is TRBD2 (5 bases). Germline lookup yields CDR1 SGHVS and CDR2 FNYEAQ. The CDR3 has 14 amino acids. The V end was cut by 3 bases, the J end by 2 bases, with 9 bases between.